This TCR beta chain came from a study of cytomegalovirus exposure and HLA in healthy donors (dated by TCRdb to 2015 to 2018). Describing the broader study: A later analysis indicated that the 130 or so validation repertoires were generated on the platform also employed for the approximately 670 repertoires of the first cohort. The aim of the study was to test whether cataloging public T cell receptors could identify signatures of past pathogen exposure. In addition to the first cohort of several hundred subjects, a separate validation cohort of 130 or so different subjects was used. To predict cytomegalovirus infection status, the study brought together high-throughput TCR immunosequencing, statistical association of individual TCRs with disease status, and machine learning. General study outcomes and caveats: Across donors, most TCR sequences were observed very rarely, whereas some public TCRs were present in many individuals. In vitro tests confirmed that a few of the cytomegalovirus-associated TCR beta chains recognize cytomegalovirus antigens. A total of about 180 TCR beta chains were listed by the study as associated with cytomegalovirus. A later analysis found that TCRs clustered in the first cohort also tended to co-occur in the 120 validation repertoires, with more than 90% of cluster scores above 0. Cytomegalovirus status was reported to be diagnosed by the classifier with high specificity and sensitivity in both the original and validation cohorts. The validation cohort had no HLA typing available for a later analysis, so co-occurrence within that cohort was assessed over all 120 or so repertoires. It was suggested by the authors that the approach could potentially be generalized to other disease states and immunological phenotypes.

There are 14 amino acids in the CDR3, from cysteine to phenylalanine inclusive. The read is trimmed to its CDR3 DNA, 42 bases read in frame from base 1. A distance of 14 bases separates the germline ends of V and J, which lose 4 bases and 5 bases respectively. Looking up the germline V gene yields CDR1 SNHLY and CDR2 FYNNEI. The library was generated by the immunoSEQ multiplex PCR assay. The authors' pipeline ran thus. To diagnose cytomegalovirus status from the catalog of TCR beta chain sequences, a statistical classification framework was built. TCRdb mirrors the immuneACCESS table, restricted to in-frame sequences. Some clones are absent from its copies; in checked studies, under half trace to an unresolved V gene, and the reason for the others is unknown. V and J calls and clone size are copied from that table; D and trimming were computed from the DNA. In this sample the table shows over 200,000 clones, roughly 87% of which occur a single time. The leading ten clones occupy approximately 2% of the sample.

Donors formed part of the validation cohort, which comprised about 130 subjects and was distinct from the first cohort of some 700 subjects. In the case of this clone: The antigen it recognizes is unknown. Base qualities are not at hand, and no much larger clone is one base apart.

This TCR came from a woman aged 18-35 years in good health and CMV-seropositive. Sequencing used PBMCs. The chain couples TRBV2 to TRBJ2-5, and perhaps TRBD2 as D gene, on 5 matching bases. This receptor carries the CDR3 CASSVEGLTETQYF. The nucleotides read TGTGCCAGCAGTGTAGAGGGTCTAACGGAGACCCAGTACTTC.